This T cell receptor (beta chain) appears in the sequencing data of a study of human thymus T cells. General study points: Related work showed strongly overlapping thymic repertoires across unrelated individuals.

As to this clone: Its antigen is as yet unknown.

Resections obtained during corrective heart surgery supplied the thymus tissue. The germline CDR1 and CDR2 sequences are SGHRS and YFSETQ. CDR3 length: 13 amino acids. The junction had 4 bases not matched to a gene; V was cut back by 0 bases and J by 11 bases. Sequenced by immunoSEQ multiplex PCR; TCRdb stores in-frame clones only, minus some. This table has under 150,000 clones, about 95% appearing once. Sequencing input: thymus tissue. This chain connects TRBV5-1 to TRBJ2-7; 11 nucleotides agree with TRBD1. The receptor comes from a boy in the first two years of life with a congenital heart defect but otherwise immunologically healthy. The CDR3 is CASSLAGQGAKYF. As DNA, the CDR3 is TGCGCCAGCAGCTTGGCAGGACAGGGGGCAAAGTACTTC. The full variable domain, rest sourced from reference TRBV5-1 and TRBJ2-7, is KAGVTQTPRYLIKTRGQQVTLSCSPISGHRSVSWYQQTPGQGLQFLFEYFSETQRNKGNFPGRFSGRQFSNSRSEMNVSTLELGDSALYLCASSLAGQGAKYFGPGTRLTVT.